These T cell receptor beta chains were read from a single sample in a study of cytomegalovirus exposure and HLA in healthy donors. TCRdb's table, derived via immunoSEQ multiplex PCR, lists solely in-frame clones and lacks some. The sample yields more than 65,000 clones, 75% to 80% seen once. The source material was PBMCs. Receptor source: a female donor in good health and CMV-seronegative. Each CDR3 is given with its conserved first and last residue. Fields, in order: D gene, V gene, clone size, J gene, CDR3 protein, CDR3 DNA. D genes are given only for firm matches. Clone sizes are given selectively: once, few, many, or a class where the clone is expanded.

>.|TRBV9|.|TRBJ1-2
CASSVRPRGTDGYTF
TGTGCCAGCAGCGTAAGACCCAGGGGAACGGATGGCTACACCTTC
>TRBD1|TRBV6-1|.|TRBJ1-5
CASSRSGQYNQPQHF
TGTGCCAGCAGCCGATCGGGACAGTACAATCAGCCCCAGCATTTT
>.|TRBV18|.|TRBJ2-7
CASSPSGAQYEQYF
TGTGCCAGCTCACCATCCGGTGCGCAATACGAGCAGTACTTC
>.|TRBV18|.|TRBJ1-2
CASSAAGGDNYGYTF
TGTGCCAGCTCAGCGGCGGGCGGAGATAACTATGGCTACACCTTC
>TRBD1|TRBV6-5|.|TRBJ2-7
CASSIRQGVYEQYF
TGTGCCAGCAGTATTCGACAGGGGGTGTACGAGCAGTACTTC
>TRBD1|TRBV6-5|.|TRBJ2-7
CASSSGTGSYEQYF
TGTGCCAGCAGTTCCGGGACAGGGTCCTACGAGCAGTACTTC
>TRBD1|TRBV7-8|.|TRBJ1-5
CASSFDRGREQPQHF
TGTGCCAGCAGCTTCGACAGGGGGCGAGAACAGCCCCAGCATTTT
>.|TRBV6-6|.|TRBJ1-2
CATKLPGYGYTF
TGTGCCACCAAACTACCGGGGTATGGCTACACCTTC
>TRBD2|TRBV27|.|TRBJ2-7
CASSPTSGRNEQYF
TGTGCCAGCAGCCCGACTAGCGGGAGAAACGAGCAGTACTTC
>TRBD2|TRBV28|.|TRBJ2-3
CASSFLAGASDTQYF
TGTGCCAGCAGTTTCCTAGCGGGGGCATCAGATACGCAGTATTTT
>.|TRBV7-2|.|TRBJ1-3
CASSREPSGNTIYF
TGTGCCAGCAGCCGGGAGCCCTCTGGAAACACCATATATTTT
>TRBD1|TRBV29-1|.|TRBJ1-1
CSVGGTGGVAFF
TGCAGCGTCGGGGGGACAGGGGGCGTAGCTTTCTTT
>.|TRBV6-5|few|TRBJ2-1
CASSYRLQGGEQFF
TGTGCCAGCAGTTATCGTCTGCAGGGGGGTGAGCAGTTCTTC
>.|TRBV7-9|.|TRBJ2-7
CASSLGDIGAHEQYF
TGTGCCAGCAGCTTAGGGGACATAGGGGCTCACGAGCAGTACTTC
>TRBD2|TRBV25-1|.|TRBJ2-1
CASSAGTSGRANYNEQFF
TGTGCCAGCAGTGCCGGGACTAGCGGGAGGGCTAATTACAATGAGCAGTTCTTC
>TRBD1|TRBV5-1|.|TRBJ2-7
CASSLETGFYEQYF
TGCGCCAGCAGCTTGGAGACAGGGTTTTACGAGCAGTACTTC
>TRBD1|TRBV28|many|TRBJ1-1
CASSPNRGTMNTEAFF
TGTGCCAGCAGTCCCAACAGGGGAACTATGAACACTGAAGCTTTCTTT
>.|TRBV6-1|.|TRBJ2-1
CASSEAWTVSYNEQFF
TGTGCCAGCAGTGAAGCTTGGACAGTCTCCTACAATGAGCAGTTCTTC
>.|TRBV5-1|.|TRBJ2-5
CASSLQTGQETQYF
TGCGCCAGCAGCCTCCAGACAGGCCAAGAGACCCAGTACTTC
>.|TRBV6-6|.|TRBJ2-3
CASSPSTDTQYF
TGTGCCAGCAGCCCAAGCACAGATACGCAGTATTTT
>TRBD1|TRBV5-1|.|TRBJ2-5
CASSTGQAEGTQYF
TGCGCCAGCAGCACTGGACAGGCTGAGGGGACCCAGTACTTC
>.|TRBV4-1|.|TRBJ2-5
CASSQRSLARETQYF
TGCGCCAGCAGCCAGAGATCTCTAGCGAGGGAGACCCAGTACTTC
>TRBD1|TRBV5-1|.|TRBJ2-7
CASSLGQGNNEQYF
TGCGCCAGCAGCTTGGGACAGGGGAACAACGAGCAGTACTTC
>TRBD2|TRBV6-5|.|TRBJ2-2
CASSYGAGVGKELFF
TGTGCCAGCAGTTACGGAGCGGGGGTGGGAAAGGAGCTGTTTTTT
>TRBD1|TRBV5-4|few|TRBJ1-2
CASSSDRGHGYTF
TGTGCCAGCAGCTCGGACAGGGGCCATGGCTACACCTTC
>TRBD1|TRBV6-5|.|TRBJ1-1
CASSRRTGGTEAFF
TGTGCCAGCAGTCGACGGACAGGGGGCACTGAAGCTTTCTTT
>.|TRBV2|.|TRBJ1-2
CASSDQGLYGYTF
TGTGCCAGCAGTGACCAGGGCCTTTATGGCTACACCTTC
>TRBD2|TRBV4-3|once|TRBJ2-3
CASSQEPPSGGTDTQYF
TGCGCCAGCAGCCAAGAACCCCCTAGCGGGGGCACAGATACGCAGTATTTT
>TRBD1|TRBV29-1|.|TRBJ2-1
CSVRPRDSANEQFF
TGCAGCGTACGCCCCCGGGACAGCGCCAATGAGCAGTTCTTC
>TRBD1|TRBV5-1|.|TRBJ1-1
CASSPGQANTEAFF
TGCGCCAGCAGCCCGGGACAGGCTAACACTGAAGCTTTCTTT
>TRBD2|TRBV29-1|few|TRBJ2-1
CSVIPGTSGGHEQFF
TGCAGCGTTATCCCCGGGACTAGCGGGGGGCATGAGCAGTTCTTC
>.|TRBV14|.|TRBJ2-7
CASSQGELSYEQYF
TGTGCCAGCAGCCAAGGCGAACTGTCCTACGAGCAGTACTTC
>TRBD1|TRBV30|.|TRBJ1-2
CAWSYWKDRFSANYGYTF
TGTGCCTGGAGTTACTGGAAGGACAGGTTCTCAGCTAACTATGGCTACACCTTC
>TRBD2|TRBV19|.|TRBJ2-3
CASRLAGVNTQYF
TGTGCCAGTAGGCTAGCGGGGGTGAATACGCAGTATTTT